This is a list of T cell receptor beta chains from one sample in a study of T cells in Graves' hyperthyroidism and ophthalmopathy. TCRdb passed the multiplex PCR reads through MiXCR, listing each CDR3 protein once. Counted here are 490,000 or so distinct CDR3 sequences, approximately 23% occurring once; the ten biggest clones make up approximately 49%. Sequencing was carried out using blood. Source of these receptors: a woman aged 70 to 79 with Graves' ophthalmopathy. CDR3s include the opening cysteine and the closing phenylalanine or tryptophan. The order of the fields is D gene, J gene, clone size, V gene, CDR3 DNA, CDR3 protein. The D gene is left open where the match is weak. Clone size is stated in some rows and not others, as once, few, many or a class when expanded.

d_call: TRBD2; j_call: TRBJ2-7; clone_size: few; v_call: TRBV28; cdr3_nt: TGTGCCAGCAGAGCGGGAGCTTTGTACGAGCAGTACTTC; cdr3_aa: CASRAGALYEQYF
d_call: .; j_call: TRBJ1-2; clone_size: few; v_call: TRBV12-3/TRBV12-4; cdr3_nt: TGTGCCAGCAGTTTAGAAAGGACAGACTATGGCTACACCTTC; cdr3_aa: CASSLERTDYGYTF
d_call: .; j_call: TRBJ2-7; clone_size: .; v_call: TRBV5-1; cdr3_nt: TGCGCCAGCAGCTGGCGGGTGGCCAGCTCCTGCGAGCAGTACTTC; cdr3_aa: CASSWRVASSCEQYF
d_call: TRBD1; j_call: TRBJ2-7; clone_size: few; v_call: TRBV5-1; cdr3_nt: TGCGCCAGCAGCTTGGGCCAGGGGGCGCAGGAGCAGTACTTC; cdr3_aa: CASSLGQGAQEQYF
d_call: .; j_call: TRBJ2-1; clone_size: .; v_call: TRBV9; cdr3_nt: TGTGCCAGCAGCGCTCTAGCGTCGACCTACAATGAGCAGTTCTTC; cdr3_aa: CASSALASTYNEQFF
d_call: TRBD1; j_call: TRBJ1-2; clone_size: many; v_call: TRBV3-1; cdr3_nt: TGTGCCAGCAGCCATTGGGCAGGGGGCAAAGATGGCTACACCTTC; cdr3_aa: CASSHWAGGKDGYTF
d_call: .; j_call: TRBJ1-2; clone_size: .; v_call: TRBV7-9; cdr3_nt: TGTGCCAGCAGCTCCCAGGGAGGACTAATTTATGGCTACACCTTC; cdr3_aa: CASSSQGGLIYGYTF
d_call: TRBD2; j_call: TRBJ2-3; clone_size: few; v_call: TRBV7-9; cdr3_nt: TGTGCCAGCAGCTTACAAGGTAGACTAGCGGGCTATACGCAGTATTTT; cdr3_aa: CASSLQGRLAGYTQYF
d_call: .; j_call: TRBJ1-2; clone_size: once; v_call: TRBV5-1; cdr3_nt: TGCGCCAGCAGCTTGGCCCCTCTTGAAAGGGGCCTCCATGGCTACACCTTC; cdr3_aa: CASSLAPLERGLHGYTF
d_call: .; j_call: TRBJ1-6; clone_size: few; v_call: TRBV6-2/TRBV6-3; cdr3_nt: TGTGCCAGCAGTTCCGGAGCGAATAATTCACCCCTCCACTTT; cdr3_aa: CASSSGANNSPLHF
d_call: .; j_call: TRBJ1-5; clone_size: few; v_call: TRBV11-1; cdr3_nt: TGTGCCAGCAGCTTAGATTCTGCCCAGCCCCAGCATTTT; cdr3_aa: CASSLDSAQPQHF
d_call: .; j_call: TRBJ1-1; clone_size: .; v_call: TRBV19; cdr3_nt: TGTGCCAGTAGTATACAACCGAACACTGAAGCTTTCTTT; cdr3_aa: CASSIQPNTEAFF
d_call: TRBD2; j_call: TRBJ2-3; clone_size: .; v_call: TRBV20-1; cdr3_nt: TGCAGTGCTCGGCCGGGACTATTGGGCCCAGATACGCAGTATTTT; cdr3_aa: CSARPGLLGPDTQYF
d_call: .; j_call: TRBJ2-5; clone_size: many; v_call: TRBV2; cdr3_nt: TGTGCCAGCATACGGGACCATCAAGAGACCCAGTACTTC; cdr3_aa: CASIRDHQETQYF
d_call: .; j_call: TRBJ1-2; clone_size: .; v_call: TRBV30; cdr3_nt: TGTGCCTGGAGTACCACAGGCTATGGCTACACCTTC; cdr3_aa: CAWSTTGYGYTF
d_call: .; j_call: TRBJ2-3; clone_size: .; v_call: TRBV24-1; cdr3_nt: TGTGCCACGGGGGCCTCAGGGGATACGCAGTATTTT; cdr3_aa: CATGASGDTQYF
d_call: TRBD1; j_call: TRBJ1-4; clone_size: few; v_call: TRBV12-5; cdr3_nt: TGTGCTAGTGGTTTTTTTAAGGGACAGATTGCAACTAATGAAAAACTGTTTTTT; cdr3_aa: CASGFFKGQIATNEKLFF
d_call: TRBD1; j_call: TRBJ1-5; clone_size: few; v_call: TRBV10-3; cdr3_nt: TGTGCCATCAGGGCGACAGGGAACGACCAGCCCCAGCATTTT; cdr3_aa: CAIRATGNDQPQHF